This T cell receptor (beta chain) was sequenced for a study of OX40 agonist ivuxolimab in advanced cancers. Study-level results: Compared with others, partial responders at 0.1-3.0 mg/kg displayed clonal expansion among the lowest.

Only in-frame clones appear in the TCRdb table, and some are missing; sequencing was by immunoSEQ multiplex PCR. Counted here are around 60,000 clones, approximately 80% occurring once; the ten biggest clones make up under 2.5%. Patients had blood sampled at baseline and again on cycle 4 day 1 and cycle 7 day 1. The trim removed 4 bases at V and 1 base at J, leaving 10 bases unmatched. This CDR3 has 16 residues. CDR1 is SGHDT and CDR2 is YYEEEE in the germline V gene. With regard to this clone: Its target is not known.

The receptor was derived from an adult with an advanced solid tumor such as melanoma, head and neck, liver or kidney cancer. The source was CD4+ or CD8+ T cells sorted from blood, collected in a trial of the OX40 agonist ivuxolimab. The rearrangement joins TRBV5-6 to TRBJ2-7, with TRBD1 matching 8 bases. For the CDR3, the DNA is TGTGCCAGCAGCCGACGTGACAGGGGATTTTCCTACGAGCAGTACTTC. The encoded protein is CASSRRDRGFSYEQYF. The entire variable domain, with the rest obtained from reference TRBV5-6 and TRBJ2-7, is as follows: DAGVTQSPTHLIKTRGQQVTLRCSPKSGHDTVSWYQQALGQGPQFIFQYYEEEERQRGNFPDRFSGHQFPNYSSELNVNALLLGDSALYLCASSRRDRGFSYEQYFGPGTRLTVT.